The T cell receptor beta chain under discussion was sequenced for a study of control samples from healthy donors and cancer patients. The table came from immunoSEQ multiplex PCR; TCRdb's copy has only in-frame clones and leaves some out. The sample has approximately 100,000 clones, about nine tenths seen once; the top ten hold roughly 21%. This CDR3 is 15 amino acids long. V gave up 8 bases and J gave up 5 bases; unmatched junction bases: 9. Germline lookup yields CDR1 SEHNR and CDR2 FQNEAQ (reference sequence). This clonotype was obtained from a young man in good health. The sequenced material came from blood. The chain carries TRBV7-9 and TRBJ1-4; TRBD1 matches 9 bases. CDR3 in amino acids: CASGTRGQGNEKLFF. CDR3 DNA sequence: TGTGCCAGCGGGACACGGGGACAGGGAAATGAAAAACTGTTTTTT.